This paragraph covers one T cell receptor beta chain sequence. One end of the junction does not line up with germline, which may come from a read error. The CDR3 covers 12 residues. CDR1 and CDR2 (germline): LNHDA, SQIVND (reference sequence). The entry originates in a study of CD8+CD57+ T cells in acquired aplastic anemia. CD8+CD57+ cell expansion had been shown by flow cytometry in patients chosen for sequencing. The patients all had a severe acquired aplastic anemia diagnosis. It was genomic DNA that served as the template for profiling TCR beta VDJ and CDR3. TCRdb re-called the reads through MiXCR, storing one row per CDR3 protein. The sample consists of approximately 98,000 distinct CDR3 sequences, roughly 70% of them appearing once.

The chain employs TRBV19 and TRBJ1-1, with a tentative D call TRBD1 (5 bases). The sequencing sample was made of sorted CD4+, CD8+, or CD8+CD57+ T cells (not recorded which) from PBMCs. The sequence was collected from a human donor with aplastic anemia. CDR3 nucleotides: TGTGCCAGTAGTATAGGGGGCACTGAAGCTCTCTTT. Amino acids: CASSIGGTEALF. The full variable domain, in which reference TRBV19 and TRBJ1-1 provide the parts outside the CDR3, is DGGITQSPKYLFRKEGQNVTLSCEQNLNHDAMYWYRQDPGQGLRLIYYSQIVNDFQKGDIAEGYSVSREKKESFPLTVTSAQKNPTAFYLCASSIGGTEALFGQGTRLTVV.